What follows are 26 T cell receptor beta chains derived from one specimen sequenced in a study of T cells in Graves' hyperthyroidism and ophthalmopathy. RNA transcripts provided the source from which TCR beta CDR3 regions were amplified. First-round RT-PCR with HTBI primers amplified the TCR CDR3 region. One entry per CDR3 protein, called by TCRdb with MiXCR from the multiplex PCR reads. The sample shows more than 550,000 distinct CDR3 sequences, 15% to 20% of them seen only once. Sequenced input: blood. Receptors originate from a man in his forties or fifties with Graves' hyperthyroidism.

Many counts were recorded for this clonotype. This rearrangement joins TRBV7-2 to TRBJ2-1; TRBD1 agrees at 10 bases. This CDR3 is built from 14 residues. Germline assignment: CDR1 SGHTA and CDR2 FQGNSA. The J segment lost 7 bases and the V segment lost 5 bases, leaving 5 bases of the junction unmatched. The CDR3 DNA is TGTGCCAGCAGCAGACGACAGGGGGCTAATGAGCAGTTCTTC. Its protein is CASSRRQGANEQFF.

This clonotype was seen repeatedly, ten times or more. This sequence joins TRBV10-3 and TRBJ1-4; 10 nucleotides match TRBD1. Germline loops: CDR1 ENHRY, CDR2 SYGVKD. This CDR3 region has 15 residues. V shed 3 bases, J shed 6 bases, and the junction held 4 bases outside the gene matches. CDR3 loop: CAISDPGTGDEKLFF. The CDR3 DNA sequence: TGTGCCATCAGTGACCCCGGGACAGGGGATGAAAAACTGTTTTTT.

The chain recombines TRBV10-2 with TRBJ1-5; a weak D match, TRBD1 (6 bases). CDR3 length equals 15 residues. The V and J ends lost 2 bases and 4 bases respectively, with 12 bases between them. Germline CDR1 and CDR2: WSHSY and SAAADI. The DNA for the CDR3 is TGCGCCAGCAGTGAGGGGGGCCCTTGGAATCAGCCCCAGCATTTT. It specifies CASSEGGPWNQPQHF.

This clonotype was observed a handful of times. The chain combines TRBV7-8 with TRBJ2-7; 12 bases line up with TRBD1. The germline gives CDR1 SGHVS, CDR2 FQNEAQ. V gave up 7 bases and J gave up 4 bases; unmatched junction bases: 8. This CDR3 has 15 residues. The CDR3 nucleotides read TGTGCCAGCACCGGACCGGGACAGGGGGCTTACGAGCAGTACTTC. This gives the protein CASTGPGQGAYEQYF.

The V call is TRBV11-2, the J call TRBJ2-5; 13 positions match TRBD2. The germline CDR1 and CDR2 sequences are SGHAT and FQNNGV. The V and J ends lost 9 bases and 3 bases, in that order; junction bases with no gene match: 1. This CDR3 is 13 amino acids long. The CDR3 DNA sequence: TGTGCCAGTGGGACTAGCGGGAAAGAGACCCAGTACTTC. Amino acid sequence: CASGTSGKETQYF.

There are a few counts of this clonotype. The V and J genes are TRBV5-4 and TRBJ1-5; a possible D gene is TRBD1 (6 bases). V was cut by 4 bases and J by 9 bases, with 14 bases left in between. Germline V gene data show CDR1 as SGHNT and CDR2 as YYREEE (reference sequence). This CDR3 is built from 13 residues. CDR3 sequence (DNA): TGTGCCAGCAGCGTACAGGGAAGGCGGCCCCAGCATTTT. Its translation: CASSVQGRRPQHF.

This clonotype has a count of ten or more. This chain connects TRBV11-2 to TRBJ2-7; 10 bases match TRBD2. The ends lost 5 bases at V and 2 bases at J; junction bases unmatched: 12. The CDR3 length is 17 residues. Looked up from germline, CDR1 is SGHAT and CDR2 is FQNNGV. CDR3 sequence reads: CASSLQLGLAGAYEQYF. As DNA, the CDR3 is TGTGCCAGCAGCCTACAATTGGGCCTAGCGGGGGCCTACGAGCAGTACTTC.

This clonotype has ten or more counts. CDR3 sequence: CASSPRGGLVYEQYF. The CDR3 nucleotides read TGTGCCAGCAGTCCCCGGGGCGGGTTAGTATACGAGCAGTACTTC. This sequence joins TRBV27 and TRBJ2-7; D possibly uses TRBD1 or TRBD2 (5 bases each). This CDR3 is built from 15 residues. Germline assignment: CDR1 MNHEY and CDR2 SMNVEV (reference sequence). V was cut by 5 bases and J by 4 bases, with 18 bases left in between.

Many counts were recorded for this clonotype. The rearrangement uses TRBV11-1 and TRBJ2-5; D is unclear. Between the trimmed V and J ends, which lost 4 bases and 1 base, there was a span of 7 bases. The CDR3 contains 13 residues. Germline V CDR1 and CDR2: SGHAT, FQDESV (reference sequence). Here the CDR3 DNA reads TGTGCCAGCAGCTCTCCGGCCCAAGAGACCCAGTACTTC. Amino acid sequence: CASSSPAQETQYF. The whole variable domain, filled in from reference TRBV11-1 and TRBJ2-5, reads EAEVAQSPRYKITEKSQAVAFWCDPISGHATLYWYRQILGQGPELLVQFQDESVVDDSQLPKDRFSAERLKGVDSTLKIQPAELGDSAMYLCASSSPAQETQYFGPGTRLLVL.

This chain connects TRBV2 to TRBJ1-2; D uncertain. This CDR3 has 15 residues. With 3 bases removed from V and 0 bases from J, the gap between germline ends came to 11 bases. The germline V gene has CDR1 SNHLY and CDR2 FYNNEI. The CDR3 bases are TGTGCCAGCAGTGAGGAGGGAAGGTCTAACTATGGCTACACCTTC. Protein product: CASSEEGRSNYGYTF.

The chain is built from TRBV3-1 and TRBJ2-7; 10 bases are a match to TRBD2. CDR1 and CDR2 from the germline V gene are LGHDT and YNNKEL (reference sequence). The length of the CDR3 is 17 residues. V lost 0 bases and J lost 2; bases outside the gene matches: 7. The CDR3 coding sequence is TGTGCCAGCAGCCAAGATCCTAGCGGGAGTTTCACCTACGAGCAGTACTTC. Translating gives CASSQDPSGSFTYEQYF.

This clonotype was found many times. The chain joins TRBV27 to TRBJ2-2; the D is unclear. This CDR3 has 13 residues. V lost 6 bases, J lost 4 bases, and 9 bases lay in between. Germline lookup yields CDR1 MNHEY and CDR2 SMNVEV (reference sequence). The CDR3 sequence: CASRGGFTGELFF. Written as DNA, the CDR3 is TGTGCCAGCAGGGGTGGGTTCACCGGGGAGCTGTTTTTT.

This clonotype was counted only a few times. The chain couples TRBV25-1 to TRBJ2-7, with 7 bases matching TRBD2. Germline V gives CDR1 MGHDK, CDR2 SYGVNS. The V segment lost 7 bases and the J segment 2 bases; nucleotides outside the gene matches: 8. The length of the CDR3 is 14 residues. Here the CDR3 DNA reads TGTGCCAGCAACCCCAGCGGGAAACCCTACGAGCAGTACTTC. Amino acid sequence: CASNPSGKPYEQYF.

Many counts were recorded for this clonotype. V usage is TRBV29-1 and J usage is TRBJ1-1; D gene unclear. The CDR3 runs to 13 residues. Germline CDR1 reads SQVTM; CDR2 reads ANQGSEA. V shed 6 bases and J shed 2 bases, with 13 bases lying between them. The CDR3, as DNA: TGCAGCGTCGCCCCAGGCGTAAACACTGAAGCTTTCTTT. It encodes CSVAPGVNTEAFF.

This rearrangement joins TRBV7-2 to TRBJ2-7, with D perhaps TRBD1 or TRBD2 (6 bases each). Germline CDR1 SGHTA, CDR2 FQGNSA. CDR3 length: 14 residues. Trimming cost V 4 bases and J 3 bases, with 13 bases left between them. For the CDR3, the DNA is TGTGCCAGCAGCTCCCCCAGGGGAGGCTACGAGCAGTACTTC. Translated, it gives CASSSPRGGYEQYF.

Many counts were recorded for this clonotype. This rearrangement joins TRBV28 to TRBJ2-2; D is possibly TRBD2 (5 bases). Trimming removed 4 bases from V and 5 bases from J, with 14 bases in between. This CDR3 has 15 amino acids. CDR1 and CDR2 from the germline V gene are MDHEN and SYDVKM. CDR3 loop: CASSSPPSGTGELFF. As DNA, the CDR3 is TGTGCCAGCAGTTCACCCCCTTCGGGGACCGGGGAGCTGTTTTTT.

The rearrangement joins TRBV9 to TRBJ2-1; 9 nucleotides line up with TRBD2. This CDR3 is 18 amino acids long. Germline V gene sequence: CDR1 SGDLS, CDR2 YYNGEE. J lost 0 bases, V lost 0 bases, and 7 bases had no gene match. The CDR3 DNA sequence: TGTGCCAGCAGCGTAGGTAGCGGGAGATTGGGCTCCTACAATGAGCAGTTCTTC. The encoded protein is CASSVGSGRLGSYNEQFF.

The chain employs TRBV12-3 or TRBV12-4 and TRBJ2-1; a possible D gene is TRBD2 (5 bases). CDR3 length equals 15 residues. The ends were cut back, 6 bases at V and 7 bases at J, with 19 bases in the middle. CDR3: CASRPPSPRGNEQFF. The CDR3 DNA follows: TGTGCCAGCAGACCCCCCTCCCCCCGAGGGAATGAGCAGTTCTTC.

This clonotype was seen a few times. The chain is built from TRBV6-2 or TRBV6-3 and TRBJ2-1; a possible D gene is TRBD2 (5 bases). Germline V CDR1 and CDR2: MNHEY, SVGEGT. This CDR3 has 15 amino acids. Between the trimmed V and J ends, which lost 6 bases and 5 bases, there was a span of 17 bases. This CDR3 is CASSETGGPHNEQFF. CDR3 coding DNA: TGTGCCAGCAGCGAGACTGGCGGGCCTCACAATGAGCAGTTCTTC.

As regards this clonotype: A much larger clone sits a single nucleotide away, making a read error possible. V usage is TRBV5-1 and J usage is TRBJ1-1, with TRBD1 identical over 7 bases. CDR3 length equals 14 residues. Per germline, CDR1 SGHRS and CDR2 YFSETQ. J gave up 1 base and V 7 bases, and 7 bases lay outside the gene matches. In nucleotides, the CDR3 is TGCGCCAGCGGCTACGGGACAGAGAACACTGAAGCTTTCTTT. Translation: CASGYGTENTEAFF.

This clonotype was counted many times. The germline gene is not matched at one end of the junction; a read error may be the cause. V and J are TRBV11-2 and TRBJ2-2; 10 bases map to TRBD2. The CDR3 runs to 19 residues. The germline V gene has CDR1 SGHAT and CDR2 FQNNGV. The CDR3 DNA sequence: TGTGCCGGCAGCTTAGATCGGCTAGCGGGAGCCCCGAGGACCGGGGAGCTGTTTTTT. Protein: CAGSLDRLAGAPRTGELFF.

This clonotype has more than one count but fewer than ten. V and J are TRBV7-8 and TRBJ1-5, with D uncertain. The CDR3 is made up of 14 amino acids. Germline CDR1 reads SGHVS; CDR2 reads FQNEAQ. The V end was cut by 7 bases, the J end by 7 bases, with 17 bases between. The CDR3 loop reads CASTERSGRQPQHF. The CDR3, as DNA: TGTGCCAGCACCGAGAGGTCTGGGCGGCAGCCCCAGCATTTT.

The chain combines TRBV19 with TRBJ2-2; 11 bases align to TRBD2. V lost 4 bases and J lost 5; bases outside the gene matches: 6. Germline values: CDR1 LNHDA, CDR2 SQIVND (reference sequence). This CDR3 region has 16 residues. The CDR3 sequence is CASSKLAGGQTGELFF. In DNA, the CDR3 is TGTGCCAGTAGTAAGCTAGCGGGAGGCCAAACCGGGGAGCTGTTTTTT.

With regard to this clonotype: This may be a read error, as it is one base from a much larger clone. J is TRBJ2-1 and V is TRBV30; TRBD2 agrees at 8 bases. The CDR3 sequence is 14 residues long. CDR1 GTSNPN and CDR2 SVGIG come from the germline V gene (reference sequence). CDR3 amino acids: CAWRKREILNEQLF. Written as DNA, the CDR3 is TGTGCCTGGAGGAAGCGGGAGATACTCAATGAGCAGCTCTTC.

This clonotype was counted at least ten times. This chain uses TRBV24-1 with TRBJ1-2, with D hard to call. The CDR3 is made up of 12 amino acids. Trimming stripped 3 bases from V and 4 bases from J, with 5 bases between. CDR1 and CDR2 (germline): KGHDR, SFDVKD. The CDR3 loop is CATSDTAYGYTF. In nucleotides, the CDR3 is TGTGCCACCAGTGATACAGCCTATGGCTACACCTTC.

The chain has TRBV6-5 and TRBJ2-7; D uncertain. Germline CDR1 and CDR2: MNHEY and SVGAGI. This CDR3 has 15 residues. V was clipped by 2 bases and J by 2 bases, with 13 bases between them. The CDR3 region is CASSYGGLFTYEQYF. CDR3 DNA sequence: TGTGCCAGCAGTTACGGTGGGTTATTCACCTACGAGCAGTACTTC.